The 22 T cell receptor beta chains in this list originate from one sample, sequenced in a study of blood T cell repertoires in COVID-19. TCRdb keeps only in-frame clones here, not all; method: immunoSEQ multiplex PCR. There are 150,000 to 200,000 clones in the sample; around 85% occur only once, and 2.1% lies in the top ten. The sample comprised peripheral blood. The source is a man between 65 and 85 years old with active or convalescent COVID-19.

The genes are TRBV6-2 or TRBV6-3 and TRBJ2-3; TRBD1 aligns across 7 bases. The CDR3 sequence is 15 residues long. Trimming removed 5 bases from V and 6 bases from J; junction bases left unmatched: 11. Germline V gives CDR1 MNHEY, CDR2 SVGEGT. The CDR3 protein is CASSRGGPTGDTQYF. Written as DNA, the CDR3 is TGTGCCAGCAGTCGAGGGGGCCCAACTGGGGATACGCAGTATTTT.

The chain recombines TRBV7-2 with TRBJ2-3; D unclear. Germline V gene sequence: CDR1 SGHTA, CDR2 FQGNSA. Trimming stripped 5 bases from V and 4 bases from J, with 10 bases between. The CDR3 totals 13 residues. CDR3 DNA: TGTGCCAGCAGCCCCGGGTGGGCAGATACGCAGTATTTT. Translated: CASSPGWADTQYF.

This clone appeared a few times. The rearrangement links TRBV4-1 to TRBJ2-1; maybe TRBD2 (6 bases). V was trimmed by 7 bases and J by 1 base, leaving 23 bases between them. The CDR3 is 18 residues long. CDR1 and CDR2 from the germline V gene are MGHRA and YSYEKL. The CDR3 sequence: CASTINWGESISYNEQFF. The CDR3 DNA sequence: TGCGCCAGCACCATAAACTGGGGGGAGTCAATTTCCTACAATGAGCAGTTCTTC.

This sequence joins TRBV18 and TRBJ1-1; 9 nucleotides align to TRBD1. This CDR3 region has 14 residues. Per the germline V gene, CDR1 is KGHSH and CDR2 is LQKENI. The V gene end was trimmed by 6 bases and the J gene end by 4 bases; junction bases not matched to a gene: 6. The CDR3 nucleotides are TGTGCCAGCTCCCCCGGGACAGGGACCACTGAAGCTTTCTTT. Amino acid sequence: CASSPGTGTTEAFF.

The J gene is TRBJ2-1, the V gene TRBV7-2; D uncertain. Trimming shortened V by 5 bases and J by 7 bases, and 9 bases separated the two germline ends. CDR3 size: 12 residues. CDR1 SGHTA and CDR2 FQGNSA come from the germline V gene. CDR3 nucleotide sequence: TGTGCCAGCAGCCTAGACACGAATGAGCAGTTCTTC. It yields the protein CASSLDTNEQFF.

This rearrangement joins TRBV10-3 to TRBJ2-5; 8 nucleotides agree with TRBD2. Germline V CDR1 and CDR2: ENHRY, SYGVKD. The CDR3 is 15 amino acids. V was pared by 3 bases and J by 4 bases, with 7 bases of the junction left unmatched. CDR3 in DNA: TGTGCCATCAGTGATCGGGGGCGGGGGGTAGAGACCCAGTACTTC. This codes for CAISDRGRGVETQYF.

CDR3 sequence (DNA): TGTGCCAGCAGTGCCCAGACAGGGTCTGAAGCTTTCTTT. Protein product: CASSAQTGSEAFF. V and J are TRBV28 and TRBJ1-1, with TRBD1 matching over 7 bases. V lost 5 bases, J lost 6 bases, and 6 bases stayed unmatched. The CDR3 runs to 13 residues. Germline-derived CDR1 and CDR2 are MDHEN and SYDVKM. Full variable domain (outside the CDR3, taken from reference TRBV28 and TRBJ1-1): DVKVTQSSRYLVKRTGEKVFLECVQDMDHENMFWYRQDPGLGLRLIYFSYDVKMKEKGDIPEGYSVSREKKERFSLILESASTNQTSMYLCASSAQTGSEAFFGQGTRLTVV.

This clone was observed many times. J is TRBJ1-4 and V is TRBV13, with D perhaps matching TRBD1 (6 bases). CDR3 length: 12 amino acids. Germline V gene sequence: CDR1 PRHDT, CDR2 FYEKMQ (reference sequence). V was shortened by 7 bases and J by 5 bases, with 8 bases between the two germline ends. CDR3 sequence (DNA): TGTGCCAGCAACAGGGCAAATGAAAAACTGTTTTTT. Amino acids: CASNRANEKLFF.

This clone has just a few counts. The chain has TRBV5-4 and TRBJ2-2, with 7 bases aligning to TRBD1. The CDR3 is 14 amino acids. Trimming cost V 3 bases and J 6 bases; bases outside gene matches: 5. Germline CDR1 SGHNT, CDR2 YYREEE (reference sequence). CDR3: CASSSQQGAGELFF. The CDR3 DNA sequence: TGTGCCAGCAGCTCCCAGCAGGGGGCCGGGGAGCTGTTTTTT.

The chain is built from TRBV30 and TRBJ2-2; 8 bases match TRBD2. This CDR3 region has 14 residues. Trimming cost V 0 bases and J 7 bases; bases outside gene matches: 4. CDR1 is GTSNPN and CDR2 is SVGIG in the germline V gene (reference sequence). The CDR3 reads CAWSVGLAGGELFF. The CDR3 DNA follows: TGTGCCTGGAGTGTAGGACTAGCAGGCGGGGAGCTGTTTTTT.

This chain's CDR3 is CASSFQGTNTEAFF. As DNA, the CDR3 is TGTGCCAGCAGTTTTCAGGGGACAAACACTGAAGCTTTCTTT. V usage is TRBV28 and J usage is TRBJ1-1, with D possibly matching TRBD1 (6 bases). Trimming pared 3 bases from V and 2 bases from J, leaving 10 bases between. The germline gives CDR1 MDHEN, CDR2 SYDVKM. This CDR3 is built from 14 residues.

The rearrangement links TRBV19 to TRBJ2-3, with 10 bases identical to TRBD2. Germline values: CDR1 LNHDA, CDR2 SQIVND (reference sequence). CDR3 length: 15 residues. J gave up 3 bases and V 10 bases, and 10 bases lay outside the gene matches. Here the CDR3 reads CATGQAGGPTDTQYF. CDR3 nucleotide sequence: TGTGCCACCGGTCAAGCGGGGGGGCCAACAGATACGCAGTATTTT.

V and J are TRBV6-5 and TRBJ1-6; D is possibly TRBD1 (5 bases). Trimming removed 6 bases from V and 7 bases from J, with 16 bases in between. From germline, CDR1 is MNHEY and CDR2 SVGAGI. This CDR3 region has 15 residues. The CDR3 is CASSSPGTTNSPLHF. CDR3 nucleotides: TGTGCCAGCAGCTCCCCCGGGACTACCAATTCACCCCTCCACTTT.

The chain employs TRBV25-1 and TRBJ2-3; TRBD1 aligns across 10 bases. The trim removed 8 bases at V and 8 bases at J, leaving 19 bases unmatched. The length of the CDR3 is 17 residues. The V gene's germline CDR1 is MGHDK and CDR2 SYGVNS. The CDR3 is CASGEPRGRQGAVTQYF. In DNA form, the CDR3 reads TGTGCCAGCGGAGAACCGAGGGGAAGACAGGGGGCAGTTACGCAGTATTTT.

This chain joins TRBV25-1 and TRBJ2-7, with D possibly matching TRBD2 (6 bases). Germline V CDR1 and CDR2: MGHDK, SYGVNS. There are 15 residues in the CDR3. Trimming pared 4 bases from V and 0 bases from J, leaving 13 bases between. The CDR3: CASSVGPAGSYEQYF. The CDR3 DNA reads TGTGCCAGCAGTGTGGGACCAGCGGGCTCCTACGAGCAGTACTTC.

The chain is built from TRBV10-3 and TRBJ1-2, with 8 bases matching TRBD1. The germline gives CDR1 ENHRY, CDR2 SYGVKD. This CDR3 spans 13 amino acids. Losses at the gene ends were 4 bases for V and 5 bases for J; bases not matched to a gene: 3. The CDR3 here is CAISADRGYGYTF. CDR3 coding DNA: TGTGCCATCAGTGCAGACAGGGGATATGGCTACACCTTC.

The rearrangement joins TRBV5-8 to TRBJ1-1; D might be TRBD1 (5 bases). The CDR3 has 15 amino acids. The germline gives CDR1 SGHTS, CDR2 YDEGEE. V lost 3 bases to trimming and J lost 1 base, with 13 bases between them. The chain's CDR3 is CASSSGHRRNTEAFF. The CDR3 coding sequence is TGTGCCAGCAGCTCCGGACATAGACGGAACACTGAAGCTTTCTTT.

The chain couples TRBV4-3 to TRBJ1-4, with 9 bases identical to TRBD1. V shed 0 bases, J shed 5 bases, and the junction held 10 bases outside the gene matches. In germline, CDR1 is LGHNA, CDR2 YSLEER. The CDR3 covers 18 residues. The CDR3 DNA reads TGCGCCAGCAGCCAAGATCGGCGACAGGGGGTGAGGAATGAAAAACTGTTTTTT. Translating gives CASSQDRRQGVRNEKLFF.

This clone was detected only a few times. The genes are TRBV19 and TRBJ1-1; D is perhaps TRBD1 (5 bases). V dropped 3 bases and J dropped 6 bases, with 11 bases sitting between them. CDR1 is LNHDA and CDR2 is SQIVND in the germline V gene (reference sequence). The CDR3 spans 13 residues. The CDR3, as DNA: TGTGCCAGTAGTATCGGGGGTAGGGCTGAAGCTTTCTTT. Translated: CASSIGGRAEAFF.

The chain couples TRBV4-3 to TRBJ1-2; tentative D call: TRBD1 (6 bases). The germline V gene encodes CDR1 LGHNA and CDR2 YSLEER. V was cut by 0 bases and J by 4 bases, with 21 bases left in between. The CDR3 has 18 amino acids. In DNA, the CDR3 is TGCGCCAGCAGCCAAGAAGGGCCTGAGACAGGACTGATCTATGGCTACACCTTC. Its translation: CASSQEGPETGLIYGYTF.

CDR3 in amino acids: CASSDSLLSEQYF. The CDR3 nucleotides are TGTGCCAGCAGTGATTCGTTGCTAAGTGAGCAGTACTTC. The genes are TRBV2 and TRBJ2-7; D unresolved. The CDR3 contains 13 residues. Trimming took off 3 bases at V and 7 bases at J, with 13 bases between the two ends. Germline assignment: CDR1 SNHLY and CDR2 FYNNEI.

The genes are TRBV9 and TRBJ1-3, with D maybe TRBD1 (6 bases). CDR1 and CDR2 from the germline V gene are SGDLS and YYNGEE. The length of the CDR3 is 17 residues. Trimming removed 0 bases at V and 4 bases at J, with 17 bases between. The CDR3: CASSVDIGTTAGNTIYF. For the CDR3, the DNA is TGTGCCAGCAGCGTAGACATAGGGACAACCGCCGGAAACACCATATATTTT.